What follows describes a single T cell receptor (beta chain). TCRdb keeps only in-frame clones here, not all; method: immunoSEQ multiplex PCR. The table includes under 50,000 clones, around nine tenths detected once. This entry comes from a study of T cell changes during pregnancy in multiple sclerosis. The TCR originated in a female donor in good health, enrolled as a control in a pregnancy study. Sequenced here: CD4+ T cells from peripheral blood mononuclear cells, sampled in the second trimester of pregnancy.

CDR3 sequence reads: CASSGTSGRQETQYF. CDR3 DNA sequence: TGTGCCAGCAGTGGGACGAGCGGGAGGCAAGAGACCCAGTACTTC. The V call is TRBV2, the J call TRBJ2-5; TRBD2 matches at 9 bases. CDR3 length: 15 amino acids. Germline V gene data show CDR1 as SNHLY and CDR2 as FYNNEI. Unmatched junction bases numbered 5, after V lost 4 bases and J lost 2 bases.